The rows below give T cell receptor beta chains drawn from one sample of a study of beta chain features in type 1 diabetes. Sequencing used immunoSEQ multiplex PCR; TCRdb keeps in-frame clones, though not all of them. The table has about 620,000 clones, roughly 15% seen once. Sequenced sample: naive CD4+ T cells from blood. All receptors come from a man aged 18 to 35 in good health. Both conserved end residues are part of each CDR3. Each record gives: clone size, V gene, D gene, J gene, CDR3 protein, CDR3 DNA. D genes are given only for firm matches. For some rows the clone size is stated as once, few or many, or as a class when expanded; others skip it.

-	TRBV5-8	-	TRBJ1-4	CASSFHRKEKLFF	TGTGCCAGCAGCTTCCACAGAAAAGAAAAACTGTTTTTT
-	TRBV11-2	-	TRBJ1-2	CASSLGARGLNYGYTF	TGTGCCAGCAGCTTGGGGGCGCGAGGACTAAACTATGGCTACACCTTC
-	TRBV7-2	TRBD2	TRBJ2-5	CASSSPTSGRSATQYF	TGTGCCAGCAGCTCCCCGACTAGCGGGAGGTCTGCGACCCAGTACTTC
few	TRBV7-3	-	TRBJ2-1	CASSLGQLYNEQFF	TGTGCCAGCAGCTTAGGGCAACTCTACAATGAGCAGTTCTTC
-	TRBV28	TRBD1	TRBJ2-1	CASSPPGTGFYNEQFF	TGTGCCAGCAGTCCCCCCGGGACAGGGTTCTACAATGAGCAGTTCTTC
few	TRBV19	-	TRBJ2-3	CASMRLDSTDTQYF	TGTGCCAGTATGCGGCTAGACAGCACAGATACGCAGTATTTT
-	TRBV29-1	-	TRBJ1-1	CSVELKGGSTEAFF	TGCAGCGTTGAATTAAAAGGGGGTAGCACTGAAGCTTTCTTT
few	TRBV30	-	TRBJ2-7	CAWSVPDEQYF	TGTGCCTGGAGTGTACCCGACGAGCAGTACTTC
few	TRBV29-1	-	TRBJ2-7	CSVEQETYEQYF	TGCAGCGTTGAACAGGAGACCTACGAGCAGTACTTC
-	TRBV10-3	-	TRBJ2-7	CAISPTFYEQYF	TGTGCCATCAGTCCAACTTTCTACGAGCAGTACTTC